This T cell receptor (beta chain) was captured by sequencing in a study of human T cells and chemical hapten exposure. General study results and limits: There was alopecia in the donors, so their immune response may differ from that of healthy people.

TCRdb passed the RACE reads through MiXCR, listing each CDR3 protein once. The sample includes some 50,000 distinct CDR3 sequences, 9.3% of them seen just once. Regarding time point: patch test 1, 2 weeks after DPC sensitization. Stated treatment: therapeutic diphenylcyclopropenone sensitization with weekly scalp DPC. Participating donors were patients with alopecia, aged 18 to 70 years, considered appropriate candidates for DPC. A word on this clonotype: Its specificity is unknown.

The CDR3 extends over 16 amino acids. With 4 bases removed from V and 2 bases from J, the gap between germline ends came to 16 bases. CDR1 and CDR2 (germline): SGHNT, YYREEE (reference sequence). The sequences come from whole blood, collected in connection with sensitization to the hapten diphenylcyclopropenone (DPC). The receptor comes from a woman aged 40 to 55 with alopecia areata. Some clones in this sample may be carry-over from other donors' samples. The rearrangement uses TRBV5-4 and TRBJ2-1; D is possibly TRBD2 (6 bases). In DNA form, the CDR3 reads TGTGCCAGCAGCCCTCAAACGGGGGAGGCCTACAATGAGCAGTTCTTC. This codes for CASSPQTGEAYNEQFF.